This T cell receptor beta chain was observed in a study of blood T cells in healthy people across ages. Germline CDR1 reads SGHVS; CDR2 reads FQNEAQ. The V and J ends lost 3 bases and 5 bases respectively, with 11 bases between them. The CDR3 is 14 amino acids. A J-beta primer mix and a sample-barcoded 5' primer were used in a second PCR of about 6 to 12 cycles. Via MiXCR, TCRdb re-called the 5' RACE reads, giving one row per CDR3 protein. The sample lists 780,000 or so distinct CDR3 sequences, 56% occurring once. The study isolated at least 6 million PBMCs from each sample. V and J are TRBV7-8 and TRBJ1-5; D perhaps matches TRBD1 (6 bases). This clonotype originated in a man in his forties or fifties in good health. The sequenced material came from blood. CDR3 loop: CASSLDSSYQPQHF. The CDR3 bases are TGTGCCAGCAGCTTGGACAGTTCCTATCAGCCCCAGCATTTT.